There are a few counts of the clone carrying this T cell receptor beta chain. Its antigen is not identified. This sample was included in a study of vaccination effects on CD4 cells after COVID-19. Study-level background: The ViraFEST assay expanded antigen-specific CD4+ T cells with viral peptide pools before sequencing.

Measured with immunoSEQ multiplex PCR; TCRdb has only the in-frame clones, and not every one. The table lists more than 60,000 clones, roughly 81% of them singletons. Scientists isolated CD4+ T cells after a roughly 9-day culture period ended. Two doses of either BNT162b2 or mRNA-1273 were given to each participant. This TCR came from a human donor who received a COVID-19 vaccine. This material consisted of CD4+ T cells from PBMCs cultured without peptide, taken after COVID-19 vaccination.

In DNA form, the CDR3 reads TGTGCCATCAGTGGAAGCTACAATGAGCAGTTCTTC. Translation gives CAISGSYNEQFF. This chain joins TRBV10-3 and TRBJ2-1; D uncertain. V was pared by 4 bases and J by 3 bases, with 4 bases between. CDR3 size: 12 residues. Germline values: CDR1 ENHRY, CDR2 SYGVKD.